These T cell receptor beta chains were read from a single sample in a study of post-analysis software for immune sequencing data. TCRdb passed the PCR reads through MiXCR, listing each CDR3 protein once. Of a few hundred thousand distinct CDR3 sequences listed, about 40% were seen once; the top ten hold around 4.8%. Sequences were obtained from blood. The receptors shown here come from a girl between 10 and 17 years old with multiple sclerosis. CDR3s include the opening cysteine and the closing phenylalanine or tryptophan. A D gene is named only where the DNA matches it firmly. Clone size is stated in some rows and not others, as once, few, many or a class when expanded.

J gene: TRBJ1-5
V gene: TRBV10-3
clone size: many
D gene: TRBD1
CDR3 DNA: TGTGCCACCGATACCGGGACAGGGCGTAGCAATCAGCCCCAGCATTTT
CDR3 protein: CATDTGTGRSNQPQHF

J gene: TRBJ1-4
V gene: TRBV5-1
clone size: few
D gene: .
CDR3 DNA: TGCGCCAGCAGCTTGGCGATGCGTAAAAATGAAAAACTGTTTTTT
CDR3 protein: CASSLAMRKNEKLFF

J gene: TRBJ2-1
V gene: TRBV12-3/TRBV12-4
clone size: few
D gene: .
CDR3 DNA: TGTGCCAGCAGGTGGTGGGGGCGGGGCGATGAGCAGTTCTTC
CDR3 protein: CASRWWGRGDEQFF

J gene: TRBJ2-1
V gene: TRBV4-1
clone size: many
D gene: TRBD2
CDR3 DNA: TGCGCCAGCAGCCAAGGCCCACACTTAGCGGGGCCCTTGTACAATGAGCAGTTCTTC
CDR3 protein: CASSQGPHLAGPLYNEQFF

J gene: TRBJ2-5
V gene: TRBV21-1
clone size: few
D gene: .
CDR3 DNA: TGTGCCAGCAGCAAAGCCCAGTACTTC
CDR3 protein: CASSKAQYF

J gene: TRBJ2-3
V gene: TRBV7-3
clone size: many
D gene: TRBD2
CDR3 DNA: TGTGCCAGCAGCTTAAACGGAGCGGGAGGGCCGGATACGCAGTATTTT
CDR3 protein: CASSLNGAGGPDTQYF

J gene: TRBJ2-3
V gene: TRBV7-3
clone size: many
D gene: .
CDR3 DNA: TGTGCCAGCAGCTTAATCCCCGGTGCGAGCTACACAGATACGCAGTATTTT
CDR3 protein: CASSLIPGASYTDTQYF

J gene: TRBJ2-4
V gene: TRBV4-1
clone size: .
D gene: .
CDR3 DNA: TGCGCCAGCAGCCAAGGTGCGAATGTAGCCAAAAACATTCAGTACTTC
CDR3 protein: CASSQGANVAKNIQYF

J gene: TRBJ1-2
V gene: TRBV27
clone size: many
D gene: .
CDR3 DNA: TGTGCCTGCAGGACGGGGAGAGCACACGGGGACTACACCTTC
CDR3 protein: CACRTGRAHGDYTF

J gene: TRBJ1-5
V gene: TRBV2
clone size: few
D gene: .
CDR3 DNA: TGTGCCAGCGGAACCCGAGAAGGGAATCAGCCCCAGCATTTT
CDR3 protein: CASGTREGNQPQHF

J gene: TRBJ1-5
V gene: TRBV4-2
clone size: .
D gene: .
CDR3 DNA: TGTGCCTGCAGCCAAGAGCTCGACTTCAATCAGCCCCAGCATTTT
CDR3 protein: CACSQELDFNQPQHF

J gene: TRBJ2-5
V gene: TRBV12-3/TRBV12-4
clone size: .
D gene: TRBD1
CDR3 DNA: TGTGCCAGCAGCCGGGACAGGGGGCTAGAGACCCAGTACTTC
CDR3 protein: CASSRDRGLETQYF

J gene: TRBJ1-5
V gene: TRBV20-1
clone size: .
D gene: .
CDR3 DNA: TGCAGTGCTGGTCCGGGTCATAGCAATCAGCCCCAGCATTTT
CDR3 protein: CSAGPGHSNQPQHF

J gene: TRBJ1-6
V gene: TRBV15
clone size: many
D gene: TRBD1
CDR3 DNA: TGTGCCACCAGTTCCGGACGACAGGGAAGCTCCTATAATTCACCCCTCCACTTT
CDR3 protein: CATSSGRQGSSYNSPLHF

J gene: TRBJ2-3
V gene: TRBV20-1
clone size: .
D gene: TRBD2
CDR3 DNA: TGCAGTGCTATTTGGGACTACCCCCGGGGGGCAGATACGCAGTATTTT
CDR3 protein: CSAIWDYPRGADTQYF

J gene: TRBJ1-5
V gene: TRBV7-2
clone size: .
D gene: .
CDR3 DNA: TGTGCCAGCAGCTTACGAGCCCGAGGGCCCCAGCATTTT
CDR3 protein: CASSLRARGPQHF

J gene: TRBJ2-3
V gene: TRBV9
clone size: many
D gene: TRBD2
CDR3 DNA: TGTGCCAGCAGCGTAGCTGAAGCGGGAGGAGGGCCAGATACGCAGTATTTT
CDR3 protein: CASSVAEAGGGPDTQYF

J gene: TRBJ2-1
V gene: TRBV29-1
clone size: .
D gene: TRBD2
CDR3 DNA: TGTAGCGACCTAGGGACTAGCAGGAGGTACAATGAGCAGTTCTTC
CDR3 protein: CSDLGTSRRYNEQFF

J gene: TRBJ2-1
V gene: TRBV7-3
clone size: many
D gene: TRBD2
CDR3 DNA: TGTGCCAGCAGCCCCCTAGCGGGAGGTAGCAATGAGCAGTTCTTC
CDR3 protein: CASSPLAGGSNEQFF

J gene: TRBJ2-3
V gene: TRBV12-3/TRBV12-4
clone size: many
D gene: .
CDR3 DNA: TGTGCCAGCAGTTTGGGGCGGGCGACAGATACGCAGTATTTT
CDR3 protein: CASSLGRATDTQYF

J gene: TRBJ1-5
V gene: TRBV20-1
clone size: many
D gene: .
CDR3 DNA: TGCAGTGTTGTGGCTACGAGCAATCAGCCCCAGCATTTT
CDR3 protein: CSVVATSNQPQHF

J gene: TRBJ2-1
V gene: TRBV3-1
clone size: many
D gene: TRBD2
CDR3 DNA: TGTGCCAGCAGCCAAGATCCTAGCGGAAGATACAATGAGCAGTTCTTC
CDR3 protein: CASSQDPSGRYNEQFF

J gene: TRBJ2-2
V gene: TRBV29-1
clone size: few
D gene: .
CDR3 DNA: TGCAGCGCCCCAAGGGGTGGGGGGGAGCTGTTTTTT
CDR3 protein: CSAPRGGGELFF

J gene: TRBJ2-7
V gene: TRBV11-2
clone size: many
D gene: TRBD2
CDR3 DNA: TGTGCCAGCAGTGGGGGGGGCTACGAGCAGTACTTC
CDR3 protein: CASSGGGYEQYF

J gene: TRBJ2-6
V gene: TRBV5-1
clone size: many
D gene: .
CDR3 DNA: TGCGCCAGCAGCCCCCTAGTCTTCACTGGGGCCAACGTCCTGACTTTC
CDR3 protein: CASSPLVFTGANVLTF

J gene: TRBJ2-3
V gene: TRBV7-2
clone size: .
D gene: .
CDR3 DNA: TGTGCCAGCAGCTCAGGGGGGGCAGGCACAGATACGCAGTATTTT
CDR3 protein: CASSSGGAGTDTQYF

J gene: TRBJ2-7
V gene: TRBV11-2
clone size: many
D gene: TRBD2
CDR3 DNA: TGTGCCAGCAGCTTAGCTCCGGGAGGGGAGCAGTACTTC
CDR3 protein: CASSLAPGGEQYF

J gene: TRBJ1-1
V gene: TRBV19
clone size: few
D gene: .
CDR3 DNA: TGTGCCAGTATTCCCACTGACAGCCTGAACACTGAAGCTTTCTTT
CDR3 protein: CASIPTDSLNTEAFF

J gene: TRBJ1-6
V gene: TRBV5-1
clone size: .
D gene: .
CDR3 DNA: TGCGCCAGCAGCTCGAAGGGGCAGGGCAGTTCACCCCTCCACTTT
CDR3 protein: CASSSKGQGSSPLHF

J gene: TRBJ1-1
V gene: TRBV6-2/TRBV6-3
clone size: .
D gene: .
CDR3 DNA: TGTGCCAGCACCGGGGTGGGAAGCTCTGAAGCTTTCTTT
CDR3 protein: CASTGVGSSEAFF

J gene: TRBJ2-5
V gene: TRBV5-1
clone size: many
D gene: .
CDR3 DNA: TGCGCCAGCAGCTTGGAGCCAGAGACCCAGTACTTC
CDR3 protein: CASSLEPETQYF

J gene: TRBJ2-2
V gene: TRBV7-9
clone size: .
D gene: TRBD1
CDR3 DNA: TGTTCCAGCACCCCTCTGACAGGGTACACCGGGGAGCTGTTTTTT
CDR3 protein: CSSTPLTGYTGELFF

J gene: TRBJ1-2
V gene: TRBV6-5
clone size: many
D gene: TRBD1
CDR3 DNA: TGTGCCAGCAGGCGTACTGGCGACAGGGTTCTTGGCTACACCTTC
CDR3 protein: CASRRTGDRVLGYTF

J gene: TRBJ2-2
V gene: TRBV10-1
clone size: few
D gene: .
CDR3 DNA: TGCGCCAGCAGTGACGAGGGCAACACCGGGGAGCTGTTTTTT
CDR3 protein: CASSDEGNTGELFF

J gene: TRBJ2-1
V gene: TRBV7-9
clone size: .
D gene: .
CDR3 DNA: TGTGCCAGCAGCCCCCCGGGGAACGCCAACAATGAGCAGTTCTTC
CDR3 protein: CASSPPGNANNEQFF

J gene: TRBJ1-1
V gene: TRBV3-1
clone size: .
D gene: .
CDR3 DNA: TGTGCCAGCAGCCGACAGATATCGAACACTGAAGCTTTCTTT
CDR3 protein: CASSRQISNTEAFF

J gene: TRBJ2-1
V gene: TRBV7-2
clone size: many
D gene: TRBD2
CDR3 DNA: TGTGCCAGCAGCGCCGGGGTAGCGGGTATGTTCTTC
CDR3 protein: CASSAGVAGMFF

J gene: TRBJ2-3
V gene: TRBV12-3/TRBV12-4
clone size: .
D gene: .
CDR3 DNA: TGTGCCAGCAGTTTTCCTACCACAGATACGCAGTATTTT
CDR3 protein: CASSFPTTDTQYF

J gene: TRBJ1-4
V gene: TRBV6-6
clone size: .
D gene: .
CDR3 DNA: TGTGCCAGCATGATAGGGGGTACATCTAATGAAAAACTGTTTTTT
CDR3 protein: CASMIGGTSNEKLFF

J gene: TRBJ2-1
V gene: TRBV19
clone size: many
D gene: .
CDR3 DNA: TGTGCCAGTAGTATAGATCGTGTTCAGGGTTACAATGAGCAGTTCTTC
CDR3 protein: CASSIDRVQGYNEQFF

J gene: TRBJ2-7
V gene: TRBV12-5
clone size: many
D gene: TRBD1
CDR3 DNA: TGTGCTAGTGGTTTACGGGACAGGGCCCACAACGAGCAGTACTTC
CDR3 protein: CASGLRDRAHNEQYF

J gene: TRBJ2-3
V gene: TRBV6-6
clone size: .
D gene: TRBD2
CDR3 DNA: TGTGCCAGCAGCCCCCGTCCAGGACTAGCAAGAGATACGCAGTATTTT
CDR3 protein: CASSPRPGLARDTQYF

J gene: TRBJ2-1
V gene: TRBV15
clone size: few
D gene: TRBD2
CDR3 DNA: TGTGCCACCAGCAGCTATCCGGGACTAGCGGGAAACAATGAGCAGTTCTTC
CDR3 protein: CATSSYPGLAGNNEQFF

J gene: TRBJ2-1
V gene: TRBV2
clone size: many
D gene: .
CDR3 DNA: TGTGCCAGCGTGACAGGTGCACCCTACAATGAGCAGTTCTTC
CDR3 protein: CASVTGAPYNEQFF

J gene: TRBJ2-1
V gene: TRBV7-2
clone size: many
D gene: TRBD2
CDR3 DNA: TGTGCCAGCAGCTTAGACGGGAGGGCCCTTGAAGAGCAGTTCTTC
CDR3 protein: CASSLDGRALEEQFF

J gene: TRBJ2-2
V gene: TRBV9
clone size: .
D gene: TRBD2
CDR3 DNA: TGTGCCAGCAGCGCGGGGACTAGCGCTCCCGGGGAGCTGTTTTTT
CDR3 protein: CASSAGTSAPGELFF

J gene: TRBJ2-4
V gene: TRBV5-1
clone size: .
D gene: .
CDR3 DNA: TGCGCCAGCAGCTTGGATCTGGGGTGGGCCCTAGCCAAAAACATTCAGTACTTC
CDR3 protein: CASSLDLGWALAKNIQYF

J gene: TRBJ1-2
V gene: TRBV18
clone size: few
D gene: .
CDR3 DNA: TGTGCCAGCTCATTAGGGACACAGAACTATGGCTACACCTTC
CDR3 protein: CASSLGTQNYGYTF

J gene: TRBJ2-5
V gene: TRBV10-3
clone size: few
D gene: .
CDR3 DNA: TGTGCCATCAGTGGCGAAACCCCGACCCAGTACTTC
CDR3 protein: CAISGETPTQYF

J gene: TRBJ2-3
V gene: TRBV12-5
clone size: many
D gene: .
CDR3 DNA: TGTGCTAGTGGTGGCTCGGACAGAGATGACACAGATACGCAGTATTTT
CDR3 protein: CASGGSDRDDTDTQYF

J gene: TRBJ2-1
V gene: TRBV11-2
clone size: many
D gene: TRBD2
CDR3 DNA: TGTGCCAGCAGCCTAGCCGGCCTAGCGGGAGGGTTATACAATGAGCAGTTCTTC
CDR3 protein: CASSLAGLAGGLYNEQFF

J gene: TRBJ1-2
V gene: TRBV28
clone size: few
D gene: .
CDR3 DNA: TGTGCCAGCACTCAGGGGTATGGCTACACCTTC
CDR3 protein: CASTQGYGYTF

J gene: TRBJ2-3
V gene: TRBV24-1
clone size: many
D gene: TRBD2
CDR3 DNA: TGTGCCACCAGTGACCCGACTAGCGGGGGGGCAGATACGCAGTATTTT
CDR3 protein: CATSDPTSGGADTQYF

J gene: TRBJ2-3
V gene: TRBV5-1
clone size: .
D gene: .
CDR3 DNA: TGCGCCAGCAGCCTTCTGGACCCCGAGGATACGCAGTATTTT
CDR3 protein: CASSLLDPEDTQYF

J gene: TRBJ2-7
V gene: TRBV5-1
clone size: many
D gene: .
CDR3 DNA: TGCGCCATCACCCTTCGGAGCAACGAGCAGTACTTC
CDR3 protein: CAITLRSNEQYF